Following are 20 T cell receptor beta chains from one sample sequenced in a study of T cell repertoires in cytomegalovirus infection. TCRdb passed the reads through MiXCR, listing each CDR3 protein once. The sample lists approximately 500,000 distinct CDR3 sequences, approximately 16% occurring once. Sequenced: CD8+ T cells from PBMCs. All receptors derive from a human donor in good health (CMV status not recorded). Some clones in this sample may be carry-over from other donors' samples.

The chain combines TRBV28 with TRBJ2-1; 9 bases are a match to TRBD1. The CDR3 is 15 amino acids. The junction had 12 bases not matched to a gene; V was cut back by 7 bases and J by 8 bases. Germline V lookup: CDR1 MDHEN, CDR2 SYDVKM. In nucleotides, the CDR3 is TGTGCCAGCACCATCGGGACAGGGATTTTCGATGAGCAGTTCTTC. Translated, it gives CASTIGTGIFDEQFF.

This clonotype appeared many times. The chain combines TRBV7-2 with TRBJ2-7; 7 nucleotides match TRBD2. CDR3 size: 17 residues. V was pared by 5 bases and J by 2 bases, with 15 bases of the junction left unmatched. Germline V gives CDR1 SGHTA, CDR2 FQGNSA. The CDR3 reads CASSDAASAGVPYEQYF. The CDR3 DNA is TGTGCCAGCAGCGACGCCGCCTCTGCGGGAGTGCCCTACGAGCAGTACTTC.

At least ten counts were recorded for this clonotype. The CDR3 here is CASSGGGSGPQETQYF. CDR3 DNA: TGTGCCAGCAGTGGGGGTGGTAGCGGGCCACAAGAGACCCAGTACTTC. V and J are TRBV6-1 and TRBJ2-5; 7 positions agree with TRBD2. The length of the CDR3 is 16 residues. The germline gives CDR1 MNHNS, CDR2 SASEGT. The J segment lost 2 bases and the V segment lost 4 bases, leaving 10 bases of the junction unmatched.

This clonotype was seen many times. V gene TRBV19 combines with J gene TRBJ1-5; D is ambiguous. CDR1 LNHDA and CDR2 SQIVND come from the germline V gene (reference sequence). The CDR3 runs to 14 residues. V shed 6 bases and J shed 2 bases, with 11 bases lying between them. The CDR3 here is CASRQLGGNQPQHF. The CDR3, as DNA: TGTGCCAGTAGGCAACTTGGGGGCAATCAGCCCCAGCATTTT.

This clonotype occurred many times. The chain carries TRBV7-8 and TRBJ1-5; 12 nucleotides agree with TRBD1. The CDR3 consists of 17 residues. The junction had 13 bases not matched to a gene; V was cut back by 6 bases and J by 7 bases. CDR1 is SGHVS, CDR2 FQNEAQ, per germline. The CDR3 spells CASSPQGWDRGRQPQHF. In nucleotides, the CDR3 is TGTGCCAGCAGTCCTCAGGGTTGGGACAGGGGGCGGCAGCCCCAGCATTTT.

There are many counts of this clonotype. The rearrangement uses TRBV6-1 and TRBJ2-2, with 9 bases matching TRBD1. J was trimmed by 4 bases and V by 4 bases; bases with no gene match: 4. This CDR3 contains 15 residues. CDR1 and CDR2 (germline): MNHNS, SASEGT. The CDR3 sequence is CASSGRDRVTGELFF. CDR3 sequence (DNA): TGTGCCAGCAGTGGCCGGGACAGGGTCACCGGGGAGCTGTTTTTT.

The V and J genes are TRBV12-3 or TRBV12-4 and TRBJ2-1; a possible D gene is TRBD2 (5 bases). The V and J ends lost 2 bases and 4 bases respectively, with 21 bases between them. The CDR3 has 18 amino acids. CDR3 protein: CASSLSSFSSLDYNEQFF. CDR3 DNA: TGTGCCAGCAGTTTATCTAGCTTCTCTTCACTCGATTACAATGAGCAGTTCTTC.

This chain connects TRBV9 to TRBJ1-2, with a weak D call TRBD1 (6 bases). Trimming left V 3 bases short and J 5 bases short, with 11 bases between. The germline V gene has CDR1 SGDLS and CDR2 YYNGEE. The CDR3 contains 13 residues. CDR3 in DNA: TGTGCCAGCAGCGGGTTTAGGGGGTATGGCTACACCTTC. This gives the protein CASSGFRGYGYTF.

This chain connects TRBV30 to TRBJ1-2, with TRBD1 as a possible D gene (6 bases). With 4 bases removed from V and 3 bases from J, the gap between germline ends came to 18 bases. The germline V gene encodes CDR1 GTSNPN and CDR2 SVGIG (reference sequence). The CDR3 consists of 15 residues. The CDR3 region is CAWTLGAGTYYGYTF. In DNA form, the CDR3 reads TGTGCCTGGACCCTGGGGGCAGGGACCTACTATGGCTACACCTTC. Variable domain in full (rest from reference TRBV30 and TRBJ1-2): SQTIHQWPATLVQPVGSPLSLECTVEGTSNPNLYWYRQAAGRGLQLLFYSVGIGQISSEVPQNLSASRPQDRQFILSSKKLLLSDSGFYLCAWTLGAGTYYGYTFGSGTRLTVV.

The V call is TRBV3-1, the J call TRBJ1-5, with D possibly being TRBD1 (6 bases). The CDR3 totals 16 residues. From germline, CDR1 is LGHDT and CDR2 YNNKEL (reference sequence). V shed 2 bases and J shed 0 bases, with 11 bases lying between them. The CDR3 DNA follows: TGTGCCAGCAGCCAAAATTACAGGGATAGCAATCAGCCCCAGCATTTT. Protein: CASSQNYRDSNQPQHF.

Concerning this clonotype: Its ends do not fully match the called genes, so a read error is possible. The chain combines TRBV7-8 with TRBJ2-1; D remains unclear. CDR3 size: 14 residues. Germline assignment: CDR1 SGHVS and CDR2 FQNEAQ. The CDR3 here is CASSSRLTGNDQCF. CDR3 nucleotide sequence: TGTGCCAGCAGCTCCCGTCTGACGGGCAATGATCAGTGCTTC.

Of note for this clonotype: Since the CDR3 does not end with the conserved phenylalanine or tryptophan, this likely comes from a read error. The chain links TRBV20-1 to TRBJ2-7; D is unclear. The germline V gene encodes CDR1 DFQATT and CDR2 SNEGSKA (reference sequence). The CDR3 has 13 amino acids. The ends were cut back, 0 bases at V and 0 bases at J, with 6 bases in the middle. The CDR3 region is CSARDPGSYEQYL. CDR3 nucleotide sequence: TGCAGTGCTAGAGATCCGGGCTCCTACGAGCAGTACTTA.

This clonotype turned up a few times. The rearrangement joins TRBV20-1 to TRBJ2-5; 9 bases are a match to TRBD2. V trimming: 3 bases; J trimming: 6 bases; junction bases outside the gene matches: 11. Germline values: CDR1 DFQATT, CDR2 SNEGSKA (reference sequence). This CDR3 is built from 15 residues. The CDR3 sequence: CSASVLAGSGKTQYF. CDR3 coding DNA: TGCAGTGCTAGTGTCCTAGCGGGGAGTGGGAAGACCCAGTACTTC.

With respect to this clonotype: A much larger clone differs from this one at a single base, so this may be a read error. The chain is built from TRBV6-5 and TRBJ2-7; 9 positions match TRBD1. The CDR3 has 16 residues. CDR1 is MNHEY and CDR2 is SVGAGI in the germline V gene. CDR3: CVSSPLSDRGSYEQYF. CDR3 in DNA: TGTGTCAGCAGTCCCCTCTCGGACAGGGGCTCCTACGAGCAGTACTTC.

There are a few counts of this clonotype. The chain joins TRBV19 to TRBJ2-1; D ambiguous. The CDR3 runs 11 residues. Germline CDR1 is LNHDA and CDR2 is SQIVND (reference sequence). Deletions cut 2 bases from V and 10 bases from J, with 6 bases between. The CDR3 loop reads CASSISREQFF. The CDR3 bases are TGTGCCAGTAGTATATCTAGGGAGCAGTTCTTC.

V and J are TRBV20-1 and TRBJ2-1; D uncertain. Germline V gene data show CDR1 as DFQATT and CDR2 as SNEGSKA (reference sequence). V was pared by 4 bases and J by 8 bases, with 18 bases between. The CDR3 sequence is 14 residues long. The CDR3 sequence: CSAKHRDRVDEQFF. For the CDR3, the DNA is TGCAGTGCTAAACACAGAGACCGGGTGGATGAGCAGTTCTTC.

This clonotype was seen many times. The V call is TRBV7-3, the J call TRBJ2-7; D unresolved. The germline V and J ends were trimmed by 1 base and 2 bases, with 6 bases remaining between them. The CDR3 has 13 amino acids. Germline CDR1 reads SGHTA; CDR2 reads FQGTGA. CDR3 loop: CASSLKQTYEQYF. CDR3 in DNA: TGTGCCAGCAGCTTAAAACAGACCTACGAGCAGTACTTC.

This clonotype was detected many times. The gene calls are TRBV12-3 or TRBV12-4 and TRBJ2-1, with a possible D match to TRBD2 (6 bases). Trimming took off 2 bases at V and 7 bases at J, with 12 bases between the two ends. The CDR3 loop spans 14 amino acids. The CDR3 is CASSLNLEGNEQFF. The CDR3 DNA reads as TGTGCCAGCAGTTTAAATTTGGAGGGGAATGAGCAGTTCTTC.

The chain joins TRBV7-6 to TRBJ2-7; 10 nucleotides align to TRBD2. J lost 7 bases, V lost 5 bases, and 8 bases had no gene match. Germline V gives CDR1 SGHVS, CDR2 FNYEAQ. The CDR3 has 14 amino acids. CDR3 sequence reads: CASSLSGRWVEQYF. The CDR3 region has the DNA TGTGCCAGCAGCCTTAGCGGGAGGTGGGTAGAGCAGTACTTC.

For this clonotype: A much larger clone is a single base away; this may be a read error. The genes are TRBV27 and TRBJ1-5; D remains ambiguous. CDR3 size: 15 residues. CDR1 is MNHEY and CDR2 is SMNVEV in the germline V gene (reference sequence). The CDR3 here is CASSLYGNSNQPQRF. CDR3 DNA: TGTGCCAGCAGTTTGTACGGAAATAGCAATCAGCCCCAGCGTTTT.